The 20 T cell receptor beta chains below were found in one sample sequenced in a study of blood T cell repertoires in COVID-19. Produced via immunoSEQ multiplex PCR; TCRdb's table is partial and in-frame only. The profile shows about 200,000 clones, around 84% of them singletons. Sequencing was done on a sample of peripheral blood. These receptors all stem from a man aged 50-59 years with acute or convalescent COVID-19.

The genes are TRBV11-2 and TRBJ2-1, with D perhaps TRBD1 (6 bases). V was cut by 8 bases and J by 8 bases, with 19 bases left in between. Germline lookup yields CDR1 SGHAT and CDR2 FQNNGV. The CDR3 has 14 amino acids. The CDR3 here is CASGTWTAAHEQFF. For the CDR3, the DNA is TGTGCCAGCGGTACCTGGACAGCCGCCCATGAGCAGTTCTTC. The full variable domain, its missing parts supplied by reference TRBV11-2 and TRBJ2-1, is EAGVAQSPRYKIIEKRQSVAFWCNPISGHATLYWYQQILGQGPKLLIQFQNNGVVDDSQLPKDRFSAERLKGVDSTLKIQPAKLEDSAVYLCASGTWTAAHEQFFGPGTRLTVL.

J is TRBJ2-7 and V is TRBV7-9; 8 positions match TRBD1. This CDR3 has 14 amino acids. Germline V CDR1 and CDR2: SEHNR, FQNEAQ (reference sequence). Losses at the gene ends were 1 base for V and 6 bases for J; bases not matched to a gene: 5. In DNA form, the CDR3 reads TGTGCCAGCAGCTTAGGGACAGGGCGGCGCGAGCAGTACTTC. It codes for CASSLGTGRREQYF. Full variable domain (rest looked up from reference TRBV7-9 and TRBJ2-7): DTGVSQNPRHKITKRGQNVTFRCDPISEHNRLYWYRQTLGQGPEFLTYFQNEAQLEKSRLLSDRFSAERPKGSFSTLEIQRTEQGDSAMYLCASSLGTGRREQYFGPGTRLTVT.

V and J are TRBV6-5 and TRBJ1-1, with D possibly matching TRBD1 (5 bases). The CDR3 is made up of 15 amino acids. The germline V gene has CDR1 MNHEY and CDR2 SVGAGI. V lost 7 bases and J 4 bases, leaving 19 bases between the germline ends. The CDR3 loop is CASTPMLGGSTEAFF. CDR3 DNA sequence: TGTGCCAGCACCCCCATGTTGGGGGGTAGCACTGAAGCTTTCTTT.

The chain recombines TRBV5-6 with TRBJ1-5, with D uncertain. The CDR3 contains 13 residues. V lost 0 bases, J lost 6 bases, and 7 bases lay in between. CDR1 is SGHDT and CDR2 is YYEEEE in the germline V gene. The CDR3 DNA sequence: TGTGCCAGCAGCTTGGTGGGCCGTCAGCCCCAGCATTTT. This encodes CASSLVGRQPQHF.

The gene calls are TRBV5-5 and TRBJ1-1; weak D call: TRBD1 (5 bases). The germline V and J ends were trimmed by 2 bases and 0 bases, with 14 bases remaining between them. Germline CDR1 reads SGHKS; CDR2 reads YYEKEE (reference sequence). The length of the CDR3 is 16 residues. DNA of the CDR3: TGTGCCAGCAGCTTCGGCCTTTCGGGGGTGAACACTGAAGCTTTCTTT. It codes for CASSFGLSGVNTEAFF.

The rearrangement links TRBV6-5 to TRBJ1-2; 10 bases are shared with TRBD1. CDR1 is MNHEY, CDR2 SVGAGI, per germline. V was clipped by 5 bases and J by 7 bases; unmatched bases: 4. The CDR3 totals 13 residues. The CDR3 coding sequence is TGTGCCAGCAGTCGACAGGGGGCGTTTGGCTACACCTTC. Amino acids: CASSRQGAFGYTF.

This clone showed up just a few times. The rearrangement joins TRBV6-6 to TRBJ2-7, with a possible D match to TRBD2 (6 bases). The CDR3 has 15 amino acids. Germline values: CDR1 MNHNY, CDR2 SVGAGI (reference sequence). Trimming pared 4 bases from V and 5 bases from J, leaving 18 bases between. CDR3 protein: CASSFEGGAPHEQYF. In DNA form, the CDR3 reads TGTGCCAGCAGTTTCGAGGGAGGAGCACCCCACGAGCAGTACTTC.

This chain links TRBV5-5 with TRBJ1-6; unclear D gene. Germline values: CDR1 SGHKS, CDR2 YYEKEE (reference sequence). This CDR3 is built from 14 residues. The V gene lost 3 bases and the J gene lost 7 bases, with 11 bases spanning the gap. CDR3 nucleotide sequence: TGTGCCAGCAGCTCGGGGTATTCAAATTCACCCCTCCACTTT. It codes for CASSSGYSNSPLHF. Complete variable domain (other parts from reference TRBV5-5 and TRBJ1-6): DAGVTQSPTHLIKTRGQQVTLRCSPISGHKSVSWYQQVLGQGPQFIFQYYEKEERGRGNFPDRFSARQFPNYSSELNVNALLLGDSALYLCASSSGYSNSPLHFGNGTRLTVT.

The CDR3 DNA sequence: TGCGCCAGCAGCTTGGATATAGGGGAAGGGGAGCAGTACTTC. As protein: CASSLDIGEGEQYF. The chain couples TRBV5-1 to TRBJ2-7; TRBD1 is a possible D gene (5 bases). V was pared by 0 bases and J by 7 bases, with 14 bases between. Germline CDR1 reads SGHRS; CDR2 reads YFSETQ. CDR3 length equals 14 residues. Based on the CDR3 plus reference TRBV5-1 and TRBJ2-7, the full variable domain is KAGVTQTPRYLIKTRGQQVTLSCSPISGHRSVSWYQQTPGQGLQFLFEYFSETQRNKGNFPGRFSGRQFSNSRSEMNVSTLELGDSALYLCASSLDIGEGEQYFGPGTRLTVT.

The chain combines TRBV6-2 or TRBV6-3 with TRBJ1-3; 7 bases match TRBD1. The CDR3 is 15 residues long. Unmatched junction bases numbered 3, after V lost 2 bases and J lost 2 bases. Germline CDR1 is MNHEY and CDR2 is SVGEGT. CDR3 sequence: CASSYPQGTGNTIYF. The CDR3 DNA follows: TGTGCCAGCAGTTACCCACAGGGGACTGGAAACACCATATATTTT.

The rearrangement uses TRBV5-4 and TRBJ2-7; 12 bases match TRBD1. Trimming took 5 bases from V and 4 from J; bases not matched to a gene: 7. The CDR3 is made up of 15 amino acids. Germline lookup yields CDR1 SGHNT and CDR2 YYREEE (reference sequence). The CDR3: CASRPGTGGKYEQYF. The DNA of the CDR3 is TGTGCCAGCAGGCCGGGGACAGGGGGCAAGTACGAGCAGTACTTC.

The chain couples TRBV19 to TRBJ2-3; 7 bases agree with TRBD1. Germline-derived CDR1 and CDR2 are LNHDA and SQIVND (reference sequence). The CDR3 sequence is 15 residues long. V trimming: 3 bases; J trimming: 6 bases; junction bases outside the gene matches: 9. CDR3 sequence (DNA): TGTGCCAGTAGTATCGGGGCCAGGGGGTCTGATACGCAGTATTTT. Its translation is CASSIGARGSDTQYF.

Only a few counts were recorded for this clone. The rearrangement joins TRBV3-1 (or the pseudogene TRBV3-2) to TRBJ1-3; D is undetermined. V shed 0 bases and J shed 4 bases, with 10 bases lying between them. CDR1 and CDR2 (germline): LGHDT, YNNKEL (reference sequence). The CDR3 totals 15 residues. CDR3 DNA: TGTGCCAGCAGCCAAGATGTGCAGTTCGGAAACACCATATATTTT. It is translated as CASSQDVQFGNTIYF.

V and J are TRBV6-5 and TRBJ1-2; tentative D call: TRBD1 (6 bases). CDR3 length equals 12 residues. Germline CDR1 and CDR2: MNHEY and SVGAGI. Trimming stripped 8 bases from V and 5 bases from J, with 12 bases between. CDR3: CASRAGDYGYTF. Written as DNA, the CDR3 is TGTGCCAGCCGAGCAGGGGATTATGGCTACACCTTC.

V is TRBV7-9 and J is TRBJ1-4; D is uncertain. Trimming left V 2 bases short and J 4 bases short, with 11 bases between. Germline CDR1 is SEHNR and CDR2 is FQNEAQ (reference sequence). CDR3 length: 15 residues. CDR3 residues: CASSLSVGLNEKLFF. The CDR3 DNA follows: TGTGCCAGCAGCTTAAGCGTGGGTCTTAATGAAAAACTGTTTTTT.

V and J are TRBV9 and TRBJ2-5; 10 nucleotides match TRBD1. The germline V gene has CDR1 SGDLS and CDR2 YYNGEE. V lost 4 bases to trimming and J lost 4 bases; unmatched junction nucleotides: 10. The CDR3 runs to 16 residues. In nucleotides, the CDR3 is TGTGCCAGCAGCACGCCCCGGGACAGGGGTAGAGAGACCCAGTACTTC. It is translated as CASSTPRDRGRETQYF.

The J gene is TRBJ1-2, the V gene TRBV6-5; TRBD1 aligns across 7 bases. V dropped 5 bases and J dropped 0; count of bases not matched to a gene: 3. Per the germline V gene, CDR1 is MNHEY and CDR2 is SVGAGI. This CDR3 has 14 residues. CDR3 loop: CASSQTGTNYGYTF. DNA for the CDR3: TGTGCCAGCAGTCAGACAGGGACTAACTATGGCTACACCTTC.

CDR3 in amino acids: CASSMGTGTYGYTF. The CDR3 DNA follows: TGTGCCAGTAGTATGGGCACAGGGACCTATGGCTACACCTTC. The rearrangement uses TRBV19 and TRBJ1-2, with D perhaps TRBD1 (6 bases). CDR3 length: 14 amino acids. CDR1 and CDR2 (germline): LNHDA, SQIVND (reference sequence). V shed 3 bases and J shed 4 bases, with 12 bases lying between them.

The chain is built from TRBV30 and TRBJ1-5; tentative D call: TRBD1 (6 bases). Deletions cut 3 bases from V and 3 bases from J, with 12 bases between. Germline CDR1 GTSNPN, CDR2 SVGIG (reference sequence). The CDR3 length is 14 residues. For the CDR3, the DNA is TGTGCCTGGAGCCTGACAGGACTCAATCAGCCCCAGCATTTT. Translation gives CAWSLTGLNQPQHF.

The gene calls are TRBV11-3 and TRBJ1-1, with a possible D match to TRBD1 (5 bases). From germline, CDR1 is SGHNT and CDR2 YENEEA. CDR3 length equals 14 residues. Trimming removed 4 bases from V and 4 bases from J, with 13 bases in between. The CDR3 sequence is CASSSGGVSTEAFF. In DNA form, the CDR3 reads TGTGCCAGCAGCTCGGGGGGGGTTTCCACTGAAGCTTTCTTT.